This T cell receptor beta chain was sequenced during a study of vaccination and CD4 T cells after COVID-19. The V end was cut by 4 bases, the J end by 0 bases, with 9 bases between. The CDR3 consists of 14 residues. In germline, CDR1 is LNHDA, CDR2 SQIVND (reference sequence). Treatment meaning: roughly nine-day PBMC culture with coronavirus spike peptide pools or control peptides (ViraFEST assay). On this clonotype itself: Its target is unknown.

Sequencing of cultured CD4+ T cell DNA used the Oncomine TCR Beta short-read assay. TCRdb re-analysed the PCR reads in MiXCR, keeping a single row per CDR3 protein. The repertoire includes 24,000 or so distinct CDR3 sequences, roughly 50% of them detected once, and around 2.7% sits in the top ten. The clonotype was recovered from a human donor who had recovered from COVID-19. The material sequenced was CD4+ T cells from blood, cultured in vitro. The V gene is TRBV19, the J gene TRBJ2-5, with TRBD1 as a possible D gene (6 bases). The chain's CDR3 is CASSSQGNQETQYF. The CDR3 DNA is TGTGCCAGTAGTAGCCAGGGGAACCAAGAGACCCAGTACTTC.